The clone carrying this T cell receptor beta chain was observed many times. Its target is unknown. The data were obtained in a study of T-cell memory formation after mild COVID-19. Study details: TCR clusters largely stayed donor specific.

TCRdb re-derived calls from the 5' RACE reads in MiXCR, one entry per CDR3 protein. This sample has 150,000 to 200,000 distinct CDR3 sequences, with around 20% found just once. CDR1 SGHRS and CDR2 YFSETQ come from the germline V gene. This CDR3 region has 16 residues. V dropped 0 bases and J dropped 4 bases, with 14 bases sitting between them. General study results and limits: Clones shrinking between day 15 and 85 showed a balanced CD4/CD8 split, and those that grew later tilted toward CD4+.

The TCR originated in a young man who had mild COVID-19 (a few samples of this study predate the infection). Cell type and time point are not known. The chain has TRBV5-1 and TRBJ1-3; no reliable D call. Sequenced sample: PBMCs or a T cell subset sorted from them (not recorded which). The CDR3 nucleotides are TGCGCCAGCAGCTTGGTTTCTGGAATAGCGGGAAACACCATATATTTT. This encodes CASSLVSGIAGNTIYF.